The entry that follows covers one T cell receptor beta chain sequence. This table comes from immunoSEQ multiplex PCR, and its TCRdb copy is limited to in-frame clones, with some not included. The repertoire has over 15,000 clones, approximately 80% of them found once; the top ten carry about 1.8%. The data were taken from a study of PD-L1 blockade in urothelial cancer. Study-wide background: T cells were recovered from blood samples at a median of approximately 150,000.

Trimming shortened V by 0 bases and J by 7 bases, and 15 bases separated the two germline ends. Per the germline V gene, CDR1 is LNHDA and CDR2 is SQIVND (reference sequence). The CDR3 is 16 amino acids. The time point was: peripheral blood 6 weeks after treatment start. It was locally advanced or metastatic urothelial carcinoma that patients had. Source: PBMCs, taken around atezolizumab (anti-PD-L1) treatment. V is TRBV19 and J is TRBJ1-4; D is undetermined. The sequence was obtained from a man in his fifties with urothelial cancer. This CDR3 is CASSIDLGASIEKLFF. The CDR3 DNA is TGTGCCAGTAGTATAGATCTGGGCGCGAGTATTGAAAAACTGTTTTTT.